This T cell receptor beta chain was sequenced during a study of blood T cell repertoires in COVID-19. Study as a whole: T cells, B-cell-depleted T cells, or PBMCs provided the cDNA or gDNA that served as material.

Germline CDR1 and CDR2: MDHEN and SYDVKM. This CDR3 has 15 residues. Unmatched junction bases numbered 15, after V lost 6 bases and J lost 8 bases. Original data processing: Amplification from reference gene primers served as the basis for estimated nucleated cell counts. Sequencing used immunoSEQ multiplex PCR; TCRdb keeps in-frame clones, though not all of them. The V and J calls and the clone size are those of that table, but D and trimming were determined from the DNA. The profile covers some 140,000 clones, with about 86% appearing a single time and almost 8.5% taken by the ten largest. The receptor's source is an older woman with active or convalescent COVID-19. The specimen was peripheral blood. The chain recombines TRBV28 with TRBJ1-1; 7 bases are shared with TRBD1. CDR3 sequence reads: CASRNGGGGFSEAFF. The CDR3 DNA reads TGTGCCAGCAGGAACGGCGGAGGGGGCTTTTCCGAAGCTTTCTTT.